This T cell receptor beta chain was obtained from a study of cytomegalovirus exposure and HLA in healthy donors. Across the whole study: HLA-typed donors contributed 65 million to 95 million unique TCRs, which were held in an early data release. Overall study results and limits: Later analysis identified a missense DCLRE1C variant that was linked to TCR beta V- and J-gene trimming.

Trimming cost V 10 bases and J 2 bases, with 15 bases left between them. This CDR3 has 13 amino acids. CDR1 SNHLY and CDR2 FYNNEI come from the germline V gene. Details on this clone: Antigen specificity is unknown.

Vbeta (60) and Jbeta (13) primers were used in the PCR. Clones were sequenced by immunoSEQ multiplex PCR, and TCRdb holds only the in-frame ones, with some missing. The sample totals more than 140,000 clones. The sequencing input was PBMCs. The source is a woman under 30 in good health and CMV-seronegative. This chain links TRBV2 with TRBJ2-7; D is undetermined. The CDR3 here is CAINPGNTYEQYV. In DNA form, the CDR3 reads TGTGCCATAAATCCAGGCAATACCTACGAGCAGTACGTC.